The 12 T cell receptor beta chains listed next were all sequenced from one sample in a study of lymphopenia after photon versus proton radiotherapy. Assay used: immunoSEQ multiplex PCR; TCRdb lists only in-frame clones, some missing. The sample has about 50,000 clones, roughly 90% seen once. The sequencing used peripheral blood, collected from a patient treated with photon-based radiotherapy. The receptor source for this set is a woman aged 40 to 49 with cholangiocarcinoma.

This clone has only one observation. This rearrangement joins TRBV12-5 to TRBJ1-1; D not resolved. V was clipped by 5 bases and J by 1 base, with 17 bases between them. This CDR3 contains 16 residues. Germline CDR1 and CDR2: LGHNT and FRNRAP. The CDR3 coding sequence is TGTGCTAGTGGTCCCCAAGGACGAGATGAGAACACTGAAGCTTTCTTT. Protein sequence: CASGPQGRDENTEAFF.

V gene TRBV6-1 combines with J gene TRBJ1-1, with no clear D. Germline CDR1 is MNHNS and CDR2 is SASEGT. The V and J ends lost 7 bases and 2 bases respectively, with 14 bases between them. This CDR3 contains 14 residues. The CDR3 coding sequence is TGTGCCAGCAAAGGGAGCAGCGCTAACACTGAAGCTTTCTTT. Its translation is CASKGSSANTEAFF.

The chain employs TRBV7-6 and TRBJ1-2; 9 nucleotides align to TRBD1. The germline CDR1 and CDR2 sequences are SGHVS and FNYEAQ. Trimming took 2 bases from V and 6 from J; bases not matched to a gene: 1. There are 13 residues in the CDR3. The CDR3 is CASSLRQGDGYTF. In DNA, the CDR3 is TGTGCCAGCAGCTTACGACAGGGGGATGGCTACACCTTC.

In its sample, this clone was seen once. V gene TRBV9 combines with J gene TRBJ2-1, with D possibly being TRBD2 (6 bases). There are 14 residues in the CDR3. Germline CDR1 reads SGDLS; CDR2 reads YYNGEE. V gave up 3 bases and J gave up 7 bases, with 14 bases separating them. The CDR3 protein is CASSGGDAANEQFF. CDR3 in DNA: TGTGCCAGCAGCGGGGGGGACGCCGCGAATGAGCAGTTCTTC.

CDR3 sequence (DNA): TGTGCCAGCAGCCCCCCAGGGGTTAACACCGGGGAGCTGTTTTTT. Protein product: CASSPPGVNTGELFF. This chain connects TRBV11-2 to TRBJ2-2; D is perhaps TRBD1 (6 bases). Germline V gene sequence: CDR1 SGHAT, CDR2 FQNNGV. The CDR3 sequence is 15 residues long. V was shortened by 5 bases and J by 2 bases, with 12 bases between the two germline ends. Filled out from reference TRBV11-2 and TRBJ2-2, the complete variable domain reads EAGVAQSPRYKIIEKRQSVAFWCNPISGHATLYWYQQILGQGPKLLIQFQNNGVVDDSQLPKDRFSAERLKGVDSTLKIQPAKLEDSAVYLCASSPPGVNTGELFFGEGSRLTVL.

The CDR3 sequence: CASSEGESPNNEQYF. CDR3 sequence (DNA): TGTGCCAGCAGTGAAGGGGAATCCCCTAACAACGAGCAGTACTTC. The chain couples TRBV6-1 to TRBJ2-7; D is ambiguous. Germline CDR1 and CDR2: MNHNS and SASEGT. The CDR3 totals 15 residues. V lost 1 base and J 5 bases, leaving 15 bases between the germline ends.

This chain joins TRBV6-1 and TRBJ2-6; TRBD1 or TRBD2 may be the D gene (8 bases each). This CDR3 has 20 amino acids. The germline V gene has CDR1 MNHNS and CDR2 SASEGT. Deletions cut 3 bases from V and 4 bases from J, with 25 bases between. The CDR3 nucleotides read TGTGCCAGCAGTGAGCTCCCGGGGGGGACAGGTTCCCTCGGGGCCAACGTCCTGACTTTC. This encodes CASSELPGGTGSLGANVLTF.

This clone was picked up one time. The V call is TRBV5-1, the J call TRBJ2-2; the match to TRBD1 covers 7 bases. CDR1 is SGHRS, CDR2 YFSETQ, per germline. J lost 5 bases, V lost 9 bases, and 10 bases had no gene match. This CDR3 has 14 amino acids. CDR3 loop: CATPGQQGTGELFF. DNA for the CDR3: TGCGCCACCCCGGGACAGCAGGGAACCGGGGAGCTGTTTTTT.

The rearrangement joins TRBV29-1 to TRBJ1-2, with 8 bases lining up with TRBD1. Trimming cost V 2 bases and J 3 bases; bases outside gene matches: 5. The germline V gene has CDR1 SQVTM and CDR2 ANQGSEA. This CDR3 has 14 residues. This chain's CDR3 is CSVESGGEDYGYTF. In DNA form, the CDR3 reads TGCAGCGTTGAATCAGGGGGCGAGGACTATGGCTACACCTTC.

This chain uses TRBV5-1 with TRBJ1-2, with a tentative D call TRBD1 (5 bases). The CDR3 is 13 residues long. Germline V gene data show CDR1 as SGHRS and CDR2 as YFSETQ. Trimming took off 3 bases at V and 8 bases at J, with 14 bases between the two ends. Written as DNA, the CDR3 is TGCGCCAGCAGCTCGGGACCCAAGCAAGGCTACACCTTC. It yields the protein CASSSGPKQGYTF.

V gene TRBV29-1 combines with J gene TRBJ1-1; 8 nucleotides align to TRBD1. V shed 6 bases and J 4 bases; nucleotides not matched to a gene: 10. The CDR3 spans 14 residues. CDR1 and CDR2 (germline): SQVTM, ANQGSEA. For the CDR3, the DNA is TGCAGCGTAGGAGGTACAGGGGGTAGCACTGAAGCTTTCTTT. It codes for CSVGGTGGSTEAFF.

V and J are TRBV30 and TRBJ1-2; TRBD1 might be the D (5 bases). V was clipped by 3 bases and J by 4 bases, with 15 bases between them. Germline loops: CDR1 GTSNPN, CDR2 SVGIG (reference sequence). The CDR3 sequence is 14 residues long. The CDR3 loop reads CAWSEPTGLYGYTF. CDR3 nucleotide sequence: TGTGCCTGGAGCGAACCAACAGGCCTCTATGGCTACACCTTC.